Below, one T cell receptor (beta chain) is given with its context. Sequencing used immunoSEQ multiplex PCR; TCRdb keeps in-frame clones, though not all of them. The data hold 130,000 to 150,000 clones, with 89% observed a single time. The record originates from a study of blood T cell repertoires in COVID-19. About the research overall: Collection of acute and convalescent COVID-19 samples took place in the United States, Italy and Spain. T cells, B-cell-depleted T cells, or PBMCs supplied cDNA or gDNA.

Germline lookup yields CDR1 SGHRS and CDR2 YFSETQ. Trimming removed 4 bases from V and 6 bases from J, with 16 bases in between. This CDR3 has 14 amino acids. This receptor was obtained from a human donor in a cohort sampled during active COVID-19. The J gene is TRBJ1-2, the V gene TRBV5-1; D perhaps matches TRBD1 (6 bases). Specimen: peripheral blood. The CDR3 DNA reads as TGCGCCAGCAGCCCAGACAGGATTTGGGATGGCTACACCTTC. Translated: CASSPDRIWDGYTF.